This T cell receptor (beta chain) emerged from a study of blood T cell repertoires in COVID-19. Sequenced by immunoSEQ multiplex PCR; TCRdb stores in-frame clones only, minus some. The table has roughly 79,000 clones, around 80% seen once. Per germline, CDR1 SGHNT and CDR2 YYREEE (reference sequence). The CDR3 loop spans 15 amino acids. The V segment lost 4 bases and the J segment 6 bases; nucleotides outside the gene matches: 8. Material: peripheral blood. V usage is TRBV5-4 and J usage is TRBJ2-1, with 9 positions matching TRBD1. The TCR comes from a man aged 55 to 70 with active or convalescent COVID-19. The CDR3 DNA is TGTGCCAGCAGCCAGGGACAGGGTCTTAGCAATGAGCAGTTCTTC. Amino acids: CASSQGQGLSNEQFF.